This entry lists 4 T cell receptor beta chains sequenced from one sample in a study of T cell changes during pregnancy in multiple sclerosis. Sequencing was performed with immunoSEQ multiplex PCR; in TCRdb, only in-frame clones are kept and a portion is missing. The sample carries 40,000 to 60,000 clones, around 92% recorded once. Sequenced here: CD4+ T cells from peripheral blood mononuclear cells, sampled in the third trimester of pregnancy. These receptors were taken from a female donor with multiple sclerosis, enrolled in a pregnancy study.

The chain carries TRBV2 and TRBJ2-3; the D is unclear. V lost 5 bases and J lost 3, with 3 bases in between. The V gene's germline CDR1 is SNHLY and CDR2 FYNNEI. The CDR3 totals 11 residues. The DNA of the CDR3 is TGTGCCAGCAGTCAAACAGATACGCAGTATTTT. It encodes CASSQTDTQYF. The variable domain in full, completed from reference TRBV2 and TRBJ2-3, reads EPEVTQTPSHQVTQMGQEVILRCVPISNHLYFYWYRQILGQKVEFLVSFYNNEISEKSEIFDDQFSVERPDGSNFTLKIRSTKLEDSAMYFCASSQTDTQYFGPGTRLTVL.

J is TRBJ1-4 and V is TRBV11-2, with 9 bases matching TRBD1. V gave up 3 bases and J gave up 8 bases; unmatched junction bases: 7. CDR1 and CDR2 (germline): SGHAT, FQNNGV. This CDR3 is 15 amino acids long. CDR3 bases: TGTGCCAGCAGCTTCGTGACAGGGGGAAACGAAAAACTGTTTTTT. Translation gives CASSFVTGGNEKLFF.

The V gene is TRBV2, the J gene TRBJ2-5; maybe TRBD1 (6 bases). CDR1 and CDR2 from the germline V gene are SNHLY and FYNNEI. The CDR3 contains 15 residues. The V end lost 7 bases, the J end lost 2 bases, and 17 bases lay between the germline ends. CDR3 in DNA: TGTGCCAGCATGGGGGCCGTTTCGGGTCAAGAGACCCAGTACTTC. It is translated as CASMGAVSGQETQYF.

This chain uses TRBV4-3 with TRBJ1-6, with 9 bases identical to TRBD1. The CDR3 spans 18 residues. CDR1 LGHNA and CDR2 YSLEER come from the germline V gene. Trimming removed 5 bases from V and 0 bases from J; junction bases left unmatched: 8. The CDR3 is CASSSGTGTSSYNSPLHF. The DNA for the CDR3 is TGCGCCAGCAGCTCCGGGACAGGGACAAGCTCCTATAATTCACCCCTCCACTTT.